A selection of T cell receptor beta chains follows, all from one sample in a study of T-cell memory formation after mild COVID-19. TCRdb reprocessed the 5' RACE reads with MiXCR, giving one entry per CDR3 protein. The profile shows hundreds of thousands of distinct CDR3 sequences, approximately 23% of them singletons. The sample taken for sequencing was PBMCs or a T cell subset sorted from them (not recorded which). The receptors come from an adult woman who had mild COVID-19 (a few samples of this study predate the infection). Cell type and time point are not known. The CDR3 runs from the conserved cysteine through the conserved F or W. The D gene is left open where the match is weak. Not every row has a clone size; where given, it reads once, few, many or a size class.

TRBJ2-7,TRBD1,NA,TRBV6-5,CASSPGTGKYF,TGTGCCAGCAGCCCCGGGACAGGGAAGTACTTC
TRBJ2-4,NA,NA,TRBV5-1,CASMQGNEKNIQYF,TGCGCCAGCATGCAGGGCAATGAAAAAAACATTCAGTACTTC
TRBJ2-1,TRBD2,NA,TRBV7-9,CASSPAQRGGLNEQFF,TGTGCCAGCAGCCCCGCTCAGCGGGGGGGCCTGAATGAGCAGTTCTTC
TRBJ1-5,TRBD1,few,TRBV12-3/TRBV12-4,CASSRDSEYSNQPQHF,TGTGCCAGCAGTCGGGACAGTGAATATAGCAATCAGCCCCAGCATTTT
TRBJ2-1,NA,NA,TRBV5-6,CASSPGGDSPANEQFF,TGTGCCAGCAGCCCTGGTGGGGACTCCCCCGCCAATGAGCAGTTCTTC
TRBJ1-2,NA,once,TRBV5-6,CASSLLAAHGYTF,TGTGCCAGCAGCTTGTTGGCAGCCCATGGCTACACCTTC
TRBJ2-1,NA,many,TRBV18,CASSPRQENEQFF,TGTGCCAGCTCACCGCGACAGGAAAATGAGCAGTTCTTC
TRBJ2-3,TRBD2,NA,TRBV6-5,CASSYRLAGGPEGADTQYF,TGTGCCAGCAGTTACCGGCTAGCGGGGGGGCCTGAAGGAGCAGATACGCAGTATTTT
TRBJ1-1,NA,few,TRBV12-3/TRBV12-4,CASSLGVSQLNEAFF,TGTGCCAGCAGTTTAGGGGTTTCGCAATTAAATGAAGCTTTCTTT
TRBJ2-3,NA,NA,TRBV9,CASSVAGARTDTQYF,TGTGCCAGCAGCGTAGCGGGGGCTCGCACAGATACGCAGTATTTT
TRBJ2-6,NA,few,TRBV5-5,CASSPIGTGANVLTF,TGTGCCAGCAGTCCGATAGGGACTGGGGCCAACGTCCTGACTTTC